This TCR beta chain emerged from a study of cytomegalovirus exposure and HLA in healthy donors. Study-wide results and limits: A later examination showed that TCR association rates differed by HLA locus, with DRB1 most and HLA-C fewest. It was confirmed in vitro that a few of the CMV-associated chains were specific for CMV antigens. Data from an earlier analysis indicated that most TCR beta V segments were productive either about 87% or about 30% of the time.

Use of 60 Vbeta and 13 Jbeta primers characterized the PCR. Libraries were prepared by immunoSEQ multiplex PCR; TCRdb keeps only in-frame clonotypes and omits some of them. The table includes roughly 100,000 clones, 60% to 80% detected once. In the case of this clone: What it recognizes is unknown.

This sequence originates from a man aged 30-40 years in good health and CMV-seronegative. The sequenced sample was PBMCs.

The CDR3 is CAIQRAPGETQYF. CDR3 in DNA: TGTGCCATCCAGAGGGCGCCGGGCGAGACCCAGTACTTC. The chain has TRBV10-3 and TRBJ2-5; TRBD2 might be the D (5 bases). Germline loops: CDR1 ENHRY, CDR2 SYGVKD. The V gene lost 8 bases and the J gene lost 5 bases, with 15 bases spanning the gap. This CDR3 has 13 residues.